The TCR beta chain under discussion was sequenced for a study of T cell responses to AZD1222 COVID-19 vaccine. This CDR3 has 12 amino acids. Germline-derived CDR1 and CDR2 are SGHNT and YYREEE (reference sequence). V was shortened by 0 bases and J by 13 bases, with 11 bases between the two germline ends. This table comes from immunoSEQ multiplex PCR, and its TCRdb copy is limited to in-frame clones, with some not included. The profile shows 87,000 or so clones, nearly 90% of them singletons. The study, taken as a whole, reports: Vaccination with two AZD1222 doses was followed by a rise in Spike-specific TCR breadth and depth.

Points on this clone: Its antigen is still unknown.

This sequence joins TRBV5-4 and TRBJ2-4; D call uncertain. This receptor was obtained from an adult in good health. The sequenced sample was peripheral blood, obtained on day 0 of AZD1222 vaccination. The CDR3 region is CASSLVLSSQYF. CDR3 in DNA: TGTGCCAGCAGCTTGGTACTAAGCTCGCAGTACTTC.